The TCR beta chain under discussion was sequenced for a study of type 1 regulatory T cells. Study summary: An in vitro protocol generated T-allo10, a Tr1-enriched, alloantigen-specific CD4 T cell product.

Relative to its sample, this clonotype is medium-sized (0.01 to 0.1%). What it recognizes is unknown. From germline, CDR1 is ENHRY and CDR2 SYGVKD. Trimming at V came to 7 bases and at J to 6 bases, leaving 16 bases not matched to a gene. This CDR3 comprises 17 residues. Each CDR3 protein gets one entry after TCRdb re-called the reads with MiXCR. This table holds several thousand distinct CDR3 sequences, roughly 8% found once. The source is a human donor in good health. The material sequenced was cultured T cells, either the whole culture or a sorted T cell fraction (not recorded which). The rearrangement joins TRBV10-3 to TRBJ2-1, with 9 bases aligning to TRBD2. The chain's CDR3 is CAIKREDEAKGFNEQFF. The CDR3 bases are TGTGCCATCAAGCGGGAGGATGAGGCTAAGGGATTCAATGAGCAGTTCTTC.